These T cell receptor beta chains were read from a single sample in a study of early stage breast cancer tumors. The repertoire was sequenced with immunoSEQ multiplex PCR; TCRdb's copy has only in-frame clones and lacks some. The sample holds roughly 10,000 clones; roughly 70% are singletons and the top ten take 7% to 9%. The specimen sequenced was breast tumor tissue. The receptors stem from a person aged 45-65 years with breast cancer. Each CDR3 is given with its conserved first and last residue. A D gene is named only where the DNA matches it firmly. Not all rows give a size; the values are once, few, many and, for expanded clones, a class.

once	17	TRBJ2-7	TRBD2	TRBV6-1	TGTGCCAGCAGTGAACGGTCTTGGGCTAGCGGGGGGGAAGAGCAGTACTTC	CASSERSWASGGEEQYF
.	16	TRBJ2-7	TRBD2	TRBV5-4	TGTGCCAGCAATGGGGGAGCGGGAGGGGGCGAGTACGAGCAGTACTTC	CASNGGAGGGEYEQYF
.	14	TRBJ1-6	.	TRBV7-2	TGTGCCAGCAGCTTATGGGCGTGTAATTCACCCCTCCACTTT	CASSLWACNSPLHF
.	20	TRBJ2-5	TRBD1	TRBV5-8	TGTGCCAGCCCCGCGGCCCTGGGGCCTCCTGGACAGGGACGGGCGGAGACCCAGTACTTC	CASPAALGPPGQGRAETQYF
.	15	TRBJ1-5	.	TRBV10-3	TGTGCCATCAGCTCGACAGCGGGGCTAGGGCAGCCCCAGCATTTT	CAISSTAGLGQPQHF
.	16	TRBJ2-3	TRBD2	TRBV10-1	TGCGCCAGCAGTGAGACTAGCGGGGTAGCACTGGATACGCAGTATTTT	CASSETSGVALDTQYF
.	15	TRBJ2-1	.	TRBV19	TGTGCCAGTAGTTACCAGGTGGCAGGGTACAATGAGCAGTTCTTC	CASSYQVAGYNEQFF
.	16	TRBJ2-5	TRBD2	TRBV14	TGTGCCAGCAGCCAAGCTCGCGGGGGGGCCTTGGAGACCCAGTACTTC	CASSQARGGALETQYF
.	15	TRBJ1-1	TRBD1	TRBV5-1	TGCGCCAGCAGCTTGGGACAGGGGGGCGGGACTGAAGCTTTCTTT	CASSLGQGGGTEAFF
.	14	TRBJ2-1	TRBD2	TRBV6-1	TGTGCCAGCAGTGCCGGGACTAGGGTCAATGAGCAGTTCTTC	CASSAGTRVNEQFF
.	14	TRBJ2-7	.	TRBV4-3	TGCGCCAGCAGCGGCGGTGGGGCGGCCTACGAGCAGTACTTC	CASSGGGAAYEQYF
.	15	TRBJ1-3	.	TRBV18	TGTGCCAGCTCACCACAATCGTACTCCGGAAACACCATATATTTT	CASSPQSYSGNTIYF
.	11	TRBJ1-2	.	TRBV30	TGTGCCTGGAGTGTACTTCATGGCTACACCTTC	CAWSVLHGYTF
few	14	TRBJ2-4	.	TRBV19	TGTGCCAGTTCCGACAGATTAGCCAAAAACATTCAGTACTTC	CASSDRLAKNIQYF
.	18	TRBJ2-2	TRBD1	TRBV9	TGTGCCAGCAGCGTAGAGTCGGGACAGGGGTTGGACACCGGGGAGCTGTTTTTT	CASSVESGQGLDTGELFF
.	13	TRBJ2-5	.	TRBV4-2	TGTGCCAGCAGCCAACGGGGGCTGGAGACCCAGTACTTC	CASSQRGLETQYF
.	15	TRBJ1-4	TRBD1	TRBV28	TGTGCCAGCAGTCCGCTACAGGGGGCGGGTGAAAAACTGTTTTTT	CASSPLQGAGEKLFF
.	14	TRBJ1-5	.	TRBV6-1	TGTGCCAGCACCTTAAGAGGGGGTTATCAGCCCCAGCATTTT	CASTLRGGYQPQHF
.	15	TRBJ2-7	TRBD2	TRBV6-5	TGTGCCAGCAGGCCGACTAGCGGGAAAGTAGGCGAGCAGTACTTC	CASRPTSGKVGEQYF
.	15	TRBJ2-2	TRBD2	TRBV5-1	TGCGCCAGCAGCTTTAGCGGGACGAACACCGGGGAGCTGTTTTTT	CASSFSGTNTGELFF
.	16	TRBJ2-1	TRBD1	TRBV11-2	TGTGCCAGCAGCAAAACACCGGGACAGGGTTTACATGAGCAGTTCTTC	CASSKTPGQGLHEQFF
once	14	TRBJ1-4	.	TRBV5-1	TGCGCCAGCAGCATACAGAGTCAGAATGAAAAACTGTTTTTT	CASSIQSQNEKLFF
.	14	TRBJ1-1	TRBD1	TRBV7-6	TGTGCCAGCAGCGAATTGACAGGGATCACTGAAGCTTTCTTT	CASSELTGITEAFF
.	15	TRBJ1-4	TRBD1	TRBV6-5	TGTGCCAGCAGCCCTGGGACAGTGGGTAATGAAAAACTGTTTTTT	CASSPGTVGNEKLFF
once	13	TRBJ2-7	.	TRBV5-1	TGCGCCAGCAGCTTGGACAGGTCCTACGAGCAGTACTTC	CASSLDRSYEQYF
few	13	TRBJ1-2	TRBD1	TRBV5-6	TGTGCCAGCAGCTTGGGGGGGACAGGGGGCTACACCTTC	CASSLGGTGGYTF
few	13	TRBJ1-5	.	TRBV30	TGTGCCTGGGATGAGGGGAGCAATCAGCCCCAGCATTTT	CAWDEGSNQPQHF
.	11	TRBJ1-2	.	TRBV29-1	TGCAGCGTCCATCTTAACTATGGCTACACCTTC	CSVHLNYGYTF
once	16	TRBJ2-1	.	TRBV7-2	TGTGCCAGCAGCTTAGTCTGGGGGGCTCGCTCGGGTGAGCAGTTCTTC	CASSLVWGARSGEQFF
few	18	TRBJ2-1	TRBD2	TRBV5-4	TGTGCCAGCAGTTCCGACGGCCTAGCGGGAGGGCGAATCAATGAGCAGTTCTTC	CASSSDGLAGGRINEQFF
.	16	TRBJ2-3	TRBD1	TRBV15	TGTGCCACCAACCGGGACAGGGCCTGGAGCACAGATACGCAGTATTTT	CATNRDRAWSTDTQYF
few	15	TRBJ2-1	TRBD1	TRBV5-1	TGCGCCAGCAGCTTAGCAGGACAGGGGTACAATGAGCAGTTCTTC	CASSLAGQGYNEQFF
.	14	TRBJ1-5	.	TRBV16	TGTGCCAGCAGCCAATCAGTAGGCAATCAGCCCCAGCATTTT	CASSQSVGNQPQHF